This T cell receptor (beta chain) derives from a study of shared clonotypes between healthy human individuals. Notes on the study in general: The sampled material consisted only of blood, and tissue repertoires are likely to differ. A small donor pool kept down the genetic and exposure-history diversity that was represented.

Assay used: immunoSEQ multiplex PCR; TCRdb lists only in-frame clones, some missing. This sample yields under 600,000 clones, of which 75% to 80% are seen a single time; approximately 13% belongs to the top ten. The CDR3 extends over 15 amino acids. J was trimmed by 4 bases and V by 3 bases; bases with no gene match: 7. Per the germline V gene, CDR1 is GTSNPN and CDR2 is SVGIG (reference sequence). Comment on this clone: As yet, its antigen is unknown.

Source material: PBMCs. This clonotype was obtained from a woman aged 40 to 49 in good health. Some clones in this sample may be carry-over from other donors' samples. V usage is TRBV30 and J usage is TRBJ2-3; TRBD1 matches at 10 bases. DNA of the CDR3: TGTGCCTGGAGCGAAGGGACAGGGGTGGCAGATACGCAGTATTTT. Its protein product is CAWSEGTGVADTQYF.